The clone carrying this T cell receptor (beta chain) showed up just a few times. The antigen is undetermined. The data are from a study of response to subunit inactivated influenza vaccine. The study's findings and limits: There was a suggestion from the authors that each seasonal influenza vaccination recruits few new T cells.

CDR3 length: 14 residues. V gave up 6 bases and J gave up 5 bases, with 16 bases separating them. TCRdb re-analysed the RT-PCR reads in MiXCR, keeping a single row per CDR3 protein. The data show more than 700,000 distinct CDR3 sequences, 21% seen once. Sequencing used PBMCs from blood, obtained around 5 days after vaccination. V gene TRBV12-3 or TRBV12-4 combines with J gene TRBJ1-2; maybe TRBD1 (6 bases). This receptor was taken from a man between 45 and 60 years old who received an inactivated influenza vaccine. This CDR3 is CASRGRGLYYGYTF. CDR3 nucleotides: TGTGCCAGCAGGGGGCGGGGGCTCTATTATGGCTACACCTTC.